The 24 T cell receptor beta chains given below trace back to one sample, sequenced in a study of blood T cell repertoires in COVID-19. Assay used: immunoSEQ multiplex PCR; TCRdb lists only in-frame clones, some missing. The sample consists of over 100,000 clones, about nine tenths of them appearing once. Sequencing was done on a sample of peripheral blood. Every receptor here comes from a middle-aged man with acute or convalescent COVID-19.

V usage is TRBV4-1 and J usage is TRBJ2-7, with D possibly matching TRBD1 (5 bases). The V gene's germline CDR1 is MGHRA and CDR2 YSYEKL. This CDR3 comprises 13 residues. Trimming pared 4 bases from V and 4 bases from J, leaving 11 bases between. CDR3 region: CASSLFQGYEQYF. CDR3 coding DNA: TGCGCCAGCAGCCTTTTCCAGGGTTACGAGCAGTACTTC.

V gene TRBV7-2 combines with J gene TRBJ2-7; 8 bases agree with TRBD2. In germline, CDR1 is SGHTA, CDR2 FQGNSA. Trimming took 2 bases from V and 3 from J; bases not matched to a gene: 3. The CDR3 loop spans 14 amino acids. The CDR3, as DNA: TGTGCCAGCAGCTTAAGCGGGGGTTACTACGAGCAGTACTTC. Its protein product is CASSLSGGYYEQYF.

The rearrangement joins TRBV15 to TRBJ1-2, with TRBD1 matching 8 bases. The CDR3 consists of 15 residues. Germline assignment: CDR1 LNHNV and CDR2 YYDKDF (reference sequence). The J segment lost 4 bases and the V segment lost 3 bases, leaving 7 bases of the junction unmatched. The DNA for the CDR3 is TGTGCCACCAGCAGCCCATCCGGGACAGGCTATGGCTACACCTTC. Its translation: CATSSPSGTGYGYTF.

This sequence joins TRBV11-3 and TRBJ2-1, with 14 bases fitting TRBD2. Germline CDR1 and CDR2: SGHNT and YENEEA. The CDR3 is made up of 18 amino acids. The J segment lost 6 bases and the V segment lost 5 bases, leaving 12 bases of the junction unmatched. CDR3 sequence reads: CASSAVPGLAGVINEQFF. The CDR3 bases are TGTGCCAGCAGCGCCGTGCCGGGACTAGCGGGGGTTATCAATGAGCAGTTCTTC.

J is TRBJ1-5 and V is TRBV23-1; TRBD1 agrees at 9 bases. TRBV23-1 is annotated as an ORF whose role is uncertain. With V trimmed by 2 bases and J by 3 bases, 14 bases remained unmatched. The CDR3 covers 19 residues. The chain's CDR3 is CASSQAPTGTGRSNQPQHF. The CDR3, as DNA: TGCGCCAGCAGTCAAGCACCCACCGGGACAGGGAGGTCCAATCAGCCCCAGCATTTT.

V and J are TRBV29-1 and TRBJ2-2, with TRBD2 matching 10 bases. Looked up from germline, CDR1 is SQVTM and CDR2 is ANQGSEA. V lost 1 base, J lost 5 bases, and 4 bases stayed unmatched. This CDR3 is 15 amino acids long. The CDR3 reads CSVEGLAGATGELFF. The CDR3 DNA reads as TGCAGCGTTGAAGGACTAGCGGGTGCTACCGGGGAGCTGTTTTTT.

This clone was counted only a few times. The chain uses TRBV6-6 and TRBJ1-2; D remains unclear. CDR3 length: 14 residues. V lost 0 bases, J lost 1 base, and 6 bases lay in between. Looked up from germline, CDR1 is MNHNY and CDR2 is SVGAGI (reference sequence). The CDR3 nucleotides read TGTGCCAGCAGTTACTCCCTCAGTAACTATGGCTACACCTTC. It codes for CASSYSLSNYGYTF.

The chain links TRBV27 to TRBJ2-7; the D gene is possibly TRBD2 (5 bases). The V end lost 5 bases, the J end lost 1 base, and 12 bases lay between the germline ends. Germline CDR1 and CDR2: MNHEY and SMNVEV (reference sequence). The CDR3 loop spans 14 amino acids. The CDR3: CASSPILGSYEQYF. For the CDR3, the DNA is TGTGCCAGCAGTCCAATACTAGGATCCTACGAGCAGTACTTC.

The sample holds one count of this clone. The chain combines TRBV5-1 with TRBJ2-3; TRBD2 matches at 8 bases. Trimming removed 4 bases from V and 1 base from J; junction bases left unmatched: 8. This CDR3 has 16 amino acids. Germline V gene sequence: CDR1 SGHRS, CDR2 YFSETQ. The CDR3 here is CASSPGGAGGTDTQYF. CDR3 bases: TGCGCCAGCAGCCCCGGGGGAGCGGGGGGCACAGATACGCAGTATTTT.

This chain links TRBV7-3 with TRBJ2-7; 7 bases map to TRBD2. Germline V gives CDR1 SGHTA, CDR2 FQGTGA. Trimming removed 2 bases from V and 3 bases from J; junction bases left unmatched: 4. This CDR3 has 14 amino acids. CDR3 bases: TGTGCCAGCAGCTTACGTCGGGGGGACTACGAGCAGTACTTC. Encoded protein: CASSLRRGDYEQYF.

The rearrangement links TRBV19 to TRBJ1-2; D ambiguous. V lost 9 bases, J lost 2 bases, and 10 bases lay in between. The CDR3 spans 12 residues. CDR1 is LNHDA and CDR2 is SQIVND in the germline V gene (reference sequence). The CDR3 loop reads CASQATNYGYTF. DNA of the CDR3: TGTGCCAGCCAAGCTACCAACTATGGCTACACCTTC. Drawing the rest from reference TRBV19 and TRBJ1-2, the complete variable domain is DGGITQSPKYLFRKEGQNVTLSCEQNLNHDAMYWYRQDPGQGLRLIYYSQIVNDFQKGDIAEGYSVSREKKESFPLTVTSAQKNPTAFYLCASQATNYGYTFGSGTRLTVV.

V usage is TRBV4-1 and J usage is TRBJ1-1; D unclear. V was pared by 0 bases and J by 4 bases, with 12 bases between. CDR1 is MGHRA, CDR2 YSYEKL, per germline. This CDR3 contains 15 residues. The CDR3: CASSQDSRLGTEAFF. In nucleotides, the CDR3 is TGCGCCAGCAGCCAAGATAGCCGCCTGGGCACTGAAGCTTTCTTT.

The chain uses TRBV4-1 and TRBJ2-1; TRBD2 is a possible D gene (6 bases). Trimming removed 4 bases at V and 8 bases at J, with 15 bases between. The CDR3 sequence is 14 residues long. Germline V gene lookup returns CDR1 MGHRA and CDR2 YSYEKL. CDR3 nucleotides: TGCGCCAGCAGCCCCGAGGGAGGAGGCCATGAGCAGTTCTTC. This gives the protein CASSPEGGGHEQFF.

V usage is TRBV11-3 and J usage is TRBJ2-1, with 10 bases fitting TRBD2. CDR1 and CDR2 from the germline V gene are SGHNT and YENEEA. This CDR3 contains 14 residues. V trimming: 3 bases; J trimming: 6 bases; junction bases outside the gene matches: 2. The chain's CDR3 is CASSFSSGSNEQFF. DNA of the CDR3: TGTGCCAGCAGCTTTTCTAGCGGGAGCAATGAGCAGTTCTTC.

The CDR3 DNA reads as TGCGCCAGCAGTGTTGGTGGACTACGCTACGAGCAGTACTTC. Translation gives CASSVGGLRYEQYF. The chain couples TRBV10-2 to TRBJ2-7; D is possibly TRBD2 (6 bases). Germline loops: CDR1 WSHSY, CDR2 SAAADI. The CDR3 runs to 14 residues. The V end was cut by 4 bases, the J end by 3 bases, with 13 bases between.

In its sample, this clone was seen a few times. V usage is TRBV30 and J usage is TRBJ1-2; 7 bases align to TRBD1. CDR3 length: 11 residues. Unmatched junction bases numbered 4, after V lost 5 bases and J lost 7 bases. CDR1 and CDR2 from the germline V gene are GTSNPN and SVGIG (reference sequence). The CDR3, as DNA: TGTGCCTGGCGCCAGGGGGGTGGCTACACCTTC. Encoded protein: CAWRQGGGYTF.

The chain links TRBV5-6 to TRBJ1-2; a possible D gene is TRBD1 (5 bases). V shed 0 bases and J shed 4 bases, with 16 bases lying between them. CDR1 and CDR2 (germline): SGHDT, YYEEEE. This CDR3 region has 16 residues. CDR3 in DNA: TGTGCCAGCAGCTTGGGTAGGGGCATCCTTGGCTATGGCTACACCTTC. Translating it yields CASSLGRGILGYGYTF.

This clone showed up just once. The chain is built from TRBV29-1 and TRBJ1-2; D gene ambiguous. The CDR3 spans 9 residues. Germline V gene lookup returns CDR1 SQVTM and CDR2 ANQGSEA. The V and J ends lost 3 bases and 7 bases respectively, with 3 bases between them. CDR3 region: CSVDGGYTF. In DNA, the CDR3 is TGCAGCGTTGACGGTGGCTACACCTTC.

This clone was seen only once. The chain carries TRBV6-2 or TRBV6-3 and TRBJ2-3; 9 bases match TRBD2. This CDR3 is built from 15 residues. V lost 2 bases and J lost 4; bases outside the gene matches: 4. The germline V gene has CDR1 MNHEY and CDR2 SVGEGT. The chain's CDR3 is CASSYAGGRADTQYF. The CDR3 coding sequence is TGTGCCAGCAGTTACGCGGGGGGGCGGGCAGATACGCAGTATTTT.

The chain links TRBV19 to TRBJ2-4; a possible D gene is TRBD2 (7 bases). Trimming removed 3 bases at V and 6 bases at J, with 15 bases between. The CDR3 covers 15 residues. Germline values: CDR1 LNHDA, CDR2 SQIVND (reference sequence). CDR3: CASSISSGGANIQYF. CDR3 sequence (DNA): TGTGCCAGTAGTATTTCTTCTGGGGGGGCAAACATTCAGTACTTC.

V gene TRBV5-1 combines with J gene TRBJ2-1, with 11 bases matching TRBD2. This CDR3 region has 17 residues. CDR1 and CDR2 from the germline V gene are SGHRS and YFSETQ. Germline trimming cut 3 bases from V and 3 bases from J; bases unmatched to any gene: 8. CDR3 residues: CASSSKGGLADYNEQFF. DNA for the CDR3: TGCGCCAGCAGCTCCAAAGGGGGACTAGCGGACTACAATGAGCAGTTCTTC.

The chain joins TRBV30 to TRBJ2-1; 10 nucleotides agree with TRBD2. This CDR3 has 15 residues. The J segment lost 8 bases and the V segment lost 8 bases, leaving 15 bases of the junction unmatched. Germline V gene lookup returns CDR1 GTSNPN and CDR2 SVGIG (reference sequence). The DNA of the CDR3 is TGTGCCACCCCGAACCCAGCGGGAGGGCCCCATGAGCAGTTCTTC. Translation: CATPNPAGGPHEQFF.

This clone was counted a single time. The CDR3 reads CASSDRWRGGGGYTF. In DNA form, the CDR3 reads TGTGCCAGCAGTGATAGGTGGAGAGGGGGCGGCGGCTACACCTTC. V and J are TRBV2 and TRBJ1-2, with 7 bases identical to TRBD1. The germline gives CDR1 SNHLY, CDR2 FYNNEI. After removal of 3 bases from V and 8 bases from J, the junction contained 12 bases not matched to a gene. CDR3 length equals 15 residues.

V and J are TRBV6-5 and TRBJ1-1, with 7 bases identical to TRBD1. The CDR3 consists of 14 residues. Per the germline V gene, CDR1 is MNHEY and CDR2 is SVGAGI. V lost 2 bases, J lost 1 base, and 1 base stayed unmatched. Written as DNA, the CDR3 is TGTGCCAGCAGTTACGGGACAGAGAACACTGAAGCTTTCTTT. It codes for CASSYGTENTEAFF.